The clone carrying this TCR beta chain was picked up a small number of times. This sample was included in a study of blood T cell repertoires in COVID-19. Study-wide background: Sites in the United States, Italy and Spain provided acute and convalescent COVID-19 samples.

Study processing details: By means of reference gene primer amplification, nucleated cell counts were estimated. Generated by immunoSEQ multiplex PCR, the TCRdb table keeps only in-frame clones and is missing some. The D gene and trimming were derived from the DNA, and the V and J assignments and clone size from that table. The sample yields some 290,000 clones, 90% seen once. Between the trimmed V and J ends, which lost 6 bases and 4 bases, there was a span of 16 bases. There are 15 residues in the CDR3. CDR1 and CDR2 (germline): KGHSH, LQKENI. The chain has TRBV18 and TRBJ1-5; weak D call: TRBD1 (6 bases). The sequence derives from a middle-aged woman with COVID-19, enrolled during active disease. What was sequenced was peripheral blood. In DNA form, the CDR3 reads TGTGCCAGCTCTGCCGGGCCAGGGGTGAATCAGCCCCAGCATTTT. This codes for CASSAGPGVNQPQHF.